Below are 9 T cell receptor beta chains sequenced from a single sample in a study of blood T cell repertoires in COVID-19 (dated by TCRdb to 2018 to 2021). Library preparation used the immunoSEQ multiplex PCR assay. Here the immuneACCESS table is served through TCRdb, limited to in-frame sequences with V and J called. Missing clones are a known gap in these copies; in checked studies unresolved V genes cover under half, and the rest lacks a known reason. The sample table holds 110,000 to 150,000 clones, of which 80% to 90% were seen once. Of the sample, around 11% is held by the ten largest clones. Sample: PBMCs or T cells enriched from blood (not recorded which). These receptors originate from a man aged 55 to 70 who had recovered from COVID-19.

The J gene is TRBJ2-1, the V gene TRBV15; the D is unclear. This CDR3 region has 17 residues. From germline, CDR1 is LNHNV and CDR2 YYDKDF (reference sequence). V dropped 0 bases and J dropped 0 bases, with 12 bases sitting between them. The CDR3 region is CATSRDGLPSSYNEQFF. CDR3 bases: TGTGCCACCAGCAGAGATGGGCTCCCGAGCTCCTACAATGAGCAGTTCTTC.

Here the CDR3 DNA reads TGTGCCAGCAGTTTAGTGGCAAAAGATTCACCCCTCCACTTT. Translating it yields CASSLVAKDSPLHF. The rearrangement joins TRBV28 to TRBJ1-6; no clear D. V lost 2 bases to trimming and J lost 8 bases, with 10 bases between them. The CDR3 is 14 residues long. CDR1 is MDHEN, CDR2 SYDVKM, per germline.

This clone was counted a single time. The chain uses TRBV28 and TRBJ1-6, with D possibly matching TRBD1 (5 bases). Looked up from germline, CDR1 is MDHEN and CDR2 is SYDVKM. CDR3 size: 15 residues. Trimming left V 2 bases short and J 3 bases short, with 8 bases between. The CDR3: CASSLRQLYNSPLHF. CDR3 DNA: TGTGCCAGCAGTTTAAGACAGCTCTATAATTCACCCCTCCACTTT.

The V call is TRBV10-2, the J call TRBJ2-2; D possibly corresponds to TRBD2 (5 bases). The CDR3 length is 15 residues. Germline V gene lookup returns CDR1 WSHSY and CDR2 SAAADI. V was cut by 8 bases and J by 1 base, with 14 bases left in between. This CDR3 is CASASGSLNTGELFF. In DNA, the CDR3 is TGCGCCAGCGCATCGGGGAGCCTGAACACCGGGGAGCTGTTTTTT.

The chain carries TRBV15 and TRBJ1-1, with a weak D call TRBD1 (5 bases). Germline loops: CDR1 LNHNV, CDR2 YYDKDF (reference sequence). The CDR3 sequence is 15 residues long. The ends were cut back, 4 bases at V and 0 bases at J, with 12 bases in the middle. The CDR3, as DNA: TGTGCCACCAGCAAGCCGGACATGCTGAACACTGAAGCTTTCTTT. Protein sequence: CATSKPDMLNTEAFF.

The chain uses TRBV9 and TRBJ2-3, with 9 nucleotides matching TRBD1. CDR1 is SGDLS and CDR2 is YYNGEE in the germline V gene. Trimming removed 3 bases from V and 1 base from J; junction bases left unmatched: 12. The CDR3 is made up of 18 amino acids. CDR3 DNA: TGTGCCAGCAGCGATCGACCCTTCCGGGACAGGGGCACAGATACGCAGTATTTT. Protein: CASSDRPFRDRGTDTQYF.

CDR3 DNA: TGTGCCAGCAGCTTGAGGGCTAACTCAAATTCACCCCTCCACTTT. Its protein is CASSLRANSNSPLHF. V usage is TRBV7-8 and J usage is TRBJ1-6; no clear D. The germline V and J ends were trimmed by 3 bases and 7 bases, with 13 bases remaining between them. Germline V gene data show CDR1 as SGHVS and CDR2 as FQNEAQ. The CDR3 runs 15 residues. Full variable domain (rest looked up from reference TRBV7-8 and TRBJ1-6): GAGVSQSPRYKVAKRGQDVALRCDPISGHVSLFWYQQALGQGPEFLTYFQNEAQLDKSGLPSDRFFAERPEGSVSTLKIQRTQQEDSAVYLCASSLRANSNSPLHFGNGTRLTVT.

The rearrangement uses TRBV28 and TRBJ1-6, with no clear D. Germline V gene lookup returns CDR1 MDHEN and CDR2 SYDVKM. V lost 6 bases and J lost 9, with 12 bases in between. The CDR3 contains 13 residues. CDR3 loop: CASSRQGSSPLHF. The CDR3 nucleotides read TGTGCCAGCAGCCGACAAGGGAGTTCACCCCTCCACTTT.

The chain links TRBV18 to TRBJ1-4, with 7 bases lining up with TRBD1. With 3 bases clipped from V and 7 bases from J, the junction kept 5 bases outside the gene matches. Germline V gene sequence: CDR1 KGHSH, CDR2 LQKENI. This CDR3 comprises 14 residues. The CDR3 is CASSPDRVSEKLFF. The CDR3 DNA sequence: TGTGCCAGCTCACCCGACAGGGTGAGTGAAAAACTGTTTTTT. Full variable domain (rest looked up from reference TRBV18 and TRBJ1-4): NAGVMQNPRHLVRRRGQEARLRCSPMKGHSHVYWYRQLPEEGLKFMVYLQKENIIDESGMPKERFSAEFPKEGPSILRIQQVVRGDSAAYFCASSPDRVSEKLFFGSGTQLSVL.